One and the same sample provided the 7 T cell receptor beta chains below, sequenced in a study of control samples from healthy donors and cancer patients (dated by TCRdb to about 2020). Library prep was done by the immunoSEQ multiplex PCR assay. TCRdb's version of the immuneACCESS table is confined to in-frame rearrangements and falls short of the full clone set. An unresolved V gene accounts for under half of the shortfall where checked; the remainder is of unknown origin. The sample contains roughly 55,000 clones, roughly 90% of them found a single time. The ten largest clones take up less than 2% of the sample. Sequencing used PBMCs. The source of these receptors is a man between 40 and 49 years old with colorectal cancer.

The chain carries TRBV6-4 and TRBJ2-7; D not resolved. Trimming removed 6 bases at V and 0 bases at J, with 21 bases between. Germline values: CDR1 MRHNA, CDR2 SNTAGT. The length of the CDR3 is 17 residues. The chain's CDR3 is CASRAGSEIPHSYEQYF. Written as DNA, the CDR3 is TGTGCCAGCAGGGCCGGGTCAGAGATCCCCCACTCCTACGAGCAGTACTTC.

The chain couples TRBV9 to TRBJ2-3, with TRBD2 matching 12 bases. The length of the CDR3 is 15 residues. The V gene end was trimmed by 0 bases and the J gene end by 6 bases; junction bases not matched to a gene: 2. Germline CDR1 SGDLS, CDR2 YYNGEE. This chain's CDR3 is CASSVGTSGVDTQYF. The CDR3 DNA reads as TGTGCCAGCAGCGTAGGGACTAGCGGGGTGGATACGCAGTATTTT.

The rearrangement joins TRBV5-1 to TRBJ1-5, with TRBD1 identical over 9 bases. The V segment lost 0 bases and the J segment 7 bases; nucleotides outside the gene matches: 5. This CDR3 contains 15 residues. The V gene's germline CDR1 is SGHRS and CDR2 YFSETQ. CDR3 sequence: CASSLGDREGQPQHF. The CDR3 bases are TGCGCCAGCAGCTTGGGGGACAGGGAGGGACAGCCCCAGCATTTT. The full variable domain, completed using reference TRBV5-1 and TRBJ1-5, is KAGVTQTPRYLIKTRGQQVTLSCSPISGHRSVSWYQQTPGQGLQFLFEYFSETQRNKGNFPGRFSGRQFSNSRSEMNVSTLELGDSALYLCASSLGDREGQPQHFGDGTRLSIL.

The rearrangement joins TRBV5-6 to TRBJ2-1, with D unresolved. Trimming took 4 bases from V and 5 from J, leaving 22 bases between them. The V gene's germline CDR1 is SGHDT and CDR2 YYEEEE. This CDR3 has 17 amino acids. The CDR3 DNA is TGTGCCAGCAGCCCACTCGAGTGGGGAAAAAGGAACAATGAGCAGTTCTTC. It yields the protein CASSPLEWGKRNNEQFF. Full variable domain (outside the CDR3, taken from reference TRBV5-6 and TRBJ2-1): DAGVTQSPTHLIKTRGQQVTLRCSPKSGHDTVSWYQQALGQGPQFIFQYYEEEERQRGNFPDRFSGHQFPNYSSELNVNALLLGDSALYLCASSPLEWGKRNNEQFFGPGTRLTVL.

The rearrangement links TRBV18 to TRBJ1-1; D unclear. V dropped 6 bases and J dropped 2 bases, with 13 bases sitting between them. This CDR3 has 14 residues. The germline gives CDR1 KGHSH, CDR2 LQKENI. This CDR3 is CASSTGGQNTEAFF. CDR3 DNA sequence: TGTGCCAGCTCTACCGGAGGGCAAAACACTGAAGCTTTCTTT.

V usage is TRBV29-1 and J usage is TRBJ2-1; D is unclear. The germline V gene encodes CDR1 SQVTM and CDR2 ANQGSEA. The CDR3 extends over 14 amino acids. The V end was cut by 0 bases, the J end by 0 bases, with 6 bases between. CDR3 residues: CSVEETFSYNEQFF. The CDR3 DNA sequence: TGCAGCGTTGAAGAAACTTTCTCCTACAATGAGCAGTTCTTC.

This chain links TRBV5-6 with TRBJ1-1; 7 bases align to TRBD1. The CDR3 extends over 13 amino acids. Per the germline V gene, CDR1 is SGHDT and CDR2 is YYEEEE. V was clipped by 1 base and J by 6 bases; unmatched bases: 3. The CDR3: CASSLRDSAEAFF. As DNA, the CDR3 is TGTGCCAGCAGCTTGCGGGACAGCGCTGAAGCTTTCTTT. Together with reference TRBV5-6 and TRBJ1-1, the CDR3 gives the full variable domain: DAGVTQSPTHLIKTRGQQVTLRCSPKSGHDTVSWYQQALGQGPQFIFQYYEEEERQRGNFPDRFSGHQFPNYSSELNVNALLLGDSALYLCASSLRDSAEAFFGQGTRLTVV.